A selection of T cell receptor beta chains follows, all from one sample in a study of molecular identifiers for immune sequencing clone quantification. TCRdb fed the PCR reads into MiXCR, producing one record per CDR3 protein. The table lists a few hundred thousand distinct CDR3 sequences, about 23% of them singletons, with 0.65% to 0.75% in the top ten. Sequenced sample: naive CD8+ T cells from blood, with Jurkat cell RNA spiked in. The receptors originated from a human donor in good health. Some libraries in this study had Jurkat cell RNA spiked in. CDR3s include the opening cysteine and the closing phenylalanine or tryptophan. Each record gives: V gene, J gene, D gene, clone size, CDR3 protein, CDR3 DNA. The D gene is left open where the match is weak. Clone size is not always given. Where it is, it says once, few, many or a class for expanded clones.

TRBV13	TRBJ2-7	.	.	CAGSLVSPDEQYF	TGTGCCGGCAGCCTCGTCTCTCCGGACGAGCAGTACTTC
TRBV12-3/TRBV12-4	TRBJ1-5	.	few	CASSPARQSINQPQHF	TGTGCCAGCAGTCCCGCTCGGCAGTCGATTAATCAGCCCCAGCATTTT
TRBV7-9	TRBJ1-4	.	few	CASSFPADGYEKLFF	TGTGCCAGCAGCTTCCCCGCCGACGGATATGAAAAACTGTTTTTT
TRBV5-4	TRBJ1-2	TRBD1	many	CASSITGQGAQNYGYTF	TGTGCCAGCAGCATAACGGGACAGGGGGCGCAGAACTATGGCTACACCTTC
TRBV10-3	TRBJ2-2	TRBD1	few	CAISDPDRGSTGELFF	TGTGCCATCAGTGACCCTGACAGGGGATCCACCGGGGAGCTGTTTTTT
TRBV3-1	TRBJ2-7	.	few	CASSPPAPLSYEQYF	TGTGCCAGCAGCCCACCGGCACCGTTATCCTACGAGCAGTACTTC
TRBV7-9	TRBJ2-7	TRBD2	.	CASSSGTGGTSGSEQYF	TGTGCCAGCAGCTCCGGGACAGGAGGGACTAGCGGGAGCGAGCAGTACTTC
TRBV3-1	TRBJ2-7	.	few	CASSQYSGPYEQYF	TGTGCCAGCAGCCAATATTCTGGGCCGTACGAGCAGTACTTC
TRBV5-1	TRBJ2-1	TRBD2	.	CASSLDGGRAYNEQFF	TGCGCCAGCAGCTTGGATGGCGGGAGGGCCTACAATGAGCAGTTCTTC
TRBV14	TRBJ2-5	.	.	CASSQQQSGRTTVWETQYF	TGTGCCAGCAGCCAACAGCAAAGTGGACGGACGACAGTCTGGGAGACCCAGTACTTC
TRBV6-6	TRBJ2-5	.	many	CASSYSTSQETQYF	TGTGCCAGCAGTTACTCGACATCACAAGAGACCCAGTACTTC
TRBV20-1	TRBJ2-7	.	many	CSARDVEGAYEQYF	TGCAGTGCTAGAGATGTCGAGGGGGCCTACGAGCAGTACTTC
TRBV5-6	TRBJ2-7	.	few	CASSLGALYEQSF	TGTGCCAGCAGCTTGGGTGCTCTTTACGAGCAGTCCTTC
TRBV10-3	TRBJ2-7	.	few	CAISTSGGYEQYF	TGTGCCATCAGTACCAGCGGAGGGTACGAGCAGTACTTC
TRBV4-3	TRBJ2-7	.	few	CASSQEVLEGLPYEQYF	TGCGCCAGCAGCCAAGAGGTATTGGAGGGACTCCCCTACGAGCAGTACTTC
TRBV4-3	TRBJ1-5	.	.	CASSRRYSNQPQHF	TGCGCCAGCAGTCGACGATATAGCAATCAGCCCCAGCATTTT
TRBV2	TRBJ1-1	.	few	CASSYDTERMNTEAFF	TGTGCCAGCAGCTATGATACCGAGAGGATGAACACTGAAGCTTTCTTT
TRBV4-3	TRBJ2-7	.	many	CASSQGQGKNEQYF	TGCGCCAGCAGCCAAGGTCAGGGGAAAAACGAGCAGTACTTC
TRBV27	TRBJ2-2	TRBD2	.	CASSPEALAGTGELFF	TGTGCCAGCAGTCCAGAGGCTCTAGCGGGAACCGGGGAGCTGTTTTTT
TRBV5-4	TRBJ2-7	.	.	CASTEDGAYEQYF	TGTGCCAGCACCGAGGACGGAGCCTACGAGCAGTACTTC
TRBV2	TRBJ1-1	TRBD1	many	CASSLGQAGNTEAFF	TGTGCCAGCAGCTTAGGACAGGCTGGGAACACTGAAGCTTTCTTT
TRBV30	TRBJ2-7	.	many	CAWSVLDAYEQYF	TGTGCCTGGAGTGTATTAGACGCCTACGAGCAGTACTTC
TRBV9	TRBJ1-1	.	many	CASSAGYGGATEAFF	TGTGCCAGCAGCGCCGGTTACGGGGGAGCCACTGAAGCTTTCTTT
TRBV18	TRBJ2-3	.	.	CASPSAGSGTDTQYF	TGTGCCAGCCCCTCTGCGGGATCAGGCACAGATACGCAGTATTTT
TRBV27	TRBJ1-1	.	many	CASSFRTAAGAFF	TGTGCCAGCAGTTTTCGGACAGCCGCTGGGGCTTTCTTT
TRBV6-2/TRBV6-3	TRBJ1-4	.	.	CASSYDWDTDEKLFF	TGTGCCAGCAGTTACGACTGGGACACTGATGAAAAACTGTTTTTT
TRBV7-9	TRBJ2-7	TRBD2	many	CASSLALGRGYEQYF	TGTGCCAGCAGCTTAGCGCTGGGGCGGGGGTACGAGCAGTACTTC
TRBV28	TRBJ1-1	.	many	CASSLTRTEAFF	TGTGCCAGCAGTTTAACCCGTACTGAAGCTTTCTTT
TRBV27	TRBJ2-3	TRBD2	.	CASSLLAGYGDTQYF	TGTGCCAGCAGTTTATTAGCGGGGTACGGAGATACGCAGTATTTT
TRBV2	TRBJ2-7	.	many	CASRAKSYEQYF	TGTGCCAGTAGAGCCAAGTCCTACGAGCAGTACTTC
TRBV29-1	TRBJ2-5	.	many	CSVAGEETQYF	TGCAGCGTTGCAGGGGAAGAGACCCAGTACTTC
TRBV20-1	TRBJ1-2	TRBD1	.	CSAESGTGANYGYTF	TGCAGTGCTGAGTCCGGGACAGGGGCGAACTATGGCTACACCTTC
TRBV6-2/TRBV6-3	TRBJ2-1	.	.	CASSYSGASYNEQFF	TGTGCCAGCAGTTACTCGGGGGCCTCCTACAATGAGCAGTTCTTC
TRBV6-1	TRBJ2-7	.	few	CASKGGSYEQYF	TGTGCCAGCAAAGGAGGATCCTACGAGCAGTACTTC
TRBV27	TRBJ1-4	.	many	CASSWGRGYEKLFF	TGTGCCAGCAGCTGGGGGCGAGGGTATGAAAAACTGTTTTTT
TRBV2	TRBJ1-1	.	few	CASKEGGTEAFF	TGTGCCAGCAAGGAGGGAGGCACTGAAGCTTTCTTT
TRBV7-9	TRBJ2-2	.	many	CASSLVTGELFF	TGTGCCAGCAGCTTGGTCACCGGGGAGCTGTTTTTT